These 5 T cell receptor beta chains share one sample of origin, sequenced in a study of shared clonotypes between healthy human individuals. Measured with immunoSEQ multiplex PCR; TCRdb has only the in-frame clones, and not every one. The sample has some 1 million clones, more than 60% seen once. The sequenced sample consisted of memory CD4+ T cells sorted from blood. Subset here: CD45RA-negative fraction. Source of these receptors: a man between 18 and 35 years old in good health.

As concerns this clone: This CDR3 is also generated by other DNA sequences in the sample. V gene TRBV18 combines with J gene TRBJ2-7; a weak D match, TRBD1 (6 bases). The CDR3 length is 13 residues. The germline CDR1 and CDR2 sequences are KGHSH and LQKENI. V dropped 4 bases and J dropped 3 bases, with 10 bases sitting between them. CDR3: CASSRGQSYEQYF. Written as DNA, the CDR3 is TGTGCCAGCTCACGAGGACAGAGCTACGAGCAGTACTTC. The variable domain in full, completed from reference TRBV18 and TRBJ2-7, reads NAGVMQNPRHLVRRRGQEARLRCSPMKGHSHVYWYRQLPEEGLKFMVYLQKENIIDESGMPKERFSAEFPKEGPSILRIQQVVRGDSAAYFCASSRGQSYEQYFGPGTRLTVT.

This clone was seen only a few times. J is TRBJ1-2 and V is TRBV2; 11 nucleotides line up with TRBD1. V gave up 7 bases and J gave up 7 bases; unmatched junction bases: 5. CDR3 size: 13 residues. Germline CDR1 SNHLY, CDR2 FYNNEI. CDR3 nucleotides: TGTGCCAGCACCCTGGGACAGGGGGGTGGCTACACCTTC. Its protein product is CASTLGQGGGYTF.

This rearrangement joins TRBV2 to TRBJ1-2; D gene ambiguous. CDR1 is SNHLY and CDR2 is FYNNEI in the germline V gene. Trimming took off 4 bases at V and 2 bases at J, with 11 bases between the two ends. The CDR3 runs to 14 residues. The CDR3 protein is CASSVQSLNYGYTF. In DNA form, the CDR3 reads TGTGCCAGCAGTGTACAGAGTCTCAACTATGGCTACACCTTC. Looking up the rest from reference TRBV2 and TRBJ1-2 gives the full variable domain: EPEVTQTPSHQVTQMGQEVILRCVPISNHLYFYWYRQILGQKVEFLVSFYNNEISEKSEIFDDQFSVERPDGSNFTLKIRSTKLEDSAMYFCASSVQSLNYGYTFGSGTRLTVV.

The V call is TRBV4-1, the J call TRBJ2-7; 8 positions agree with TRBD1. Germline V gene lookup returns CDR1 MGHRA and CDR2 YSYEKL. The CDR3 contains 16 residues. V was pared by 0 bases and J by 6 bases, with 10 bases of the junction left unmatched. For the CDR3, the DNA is TGCGCCAGCAGCCAAGAGGCGAGGACAGGGTCTCCCGAGCAGTACTTC. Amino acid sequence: CASSQEARTGSPEQYF.

DNA of the CDR3: TGTGCCAGCAGCGGGGGACCGACCAATTCACCCCTCCACTTT. Translated, it gives CASSGGPTNSPLHF. The V gene is TRBV9, the J gene TRBJ1-6, with TRBD1 as a possible D gene (5 bases). V lost 3 bases and J lost 7, with 11 bases in between. CDR3 size: 14 residues. In germline, CDR1 is SGDLS, CDR2 YYNGEE.